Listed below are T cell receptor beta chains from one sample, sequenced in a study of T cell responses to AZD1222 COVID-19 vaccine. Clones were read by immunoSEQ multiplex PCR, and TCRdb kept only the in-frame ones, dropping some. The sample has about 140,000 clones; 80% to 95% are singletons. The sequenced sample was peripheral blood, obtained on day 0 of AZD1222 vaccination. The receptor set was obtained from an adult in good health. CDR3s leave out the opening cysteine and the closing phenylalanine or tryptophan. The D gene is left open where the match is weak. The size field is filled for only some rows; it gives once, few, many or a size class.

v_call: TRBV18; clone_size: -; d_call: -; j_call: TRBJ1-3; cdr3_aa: ASSPLSVRSGNTIY
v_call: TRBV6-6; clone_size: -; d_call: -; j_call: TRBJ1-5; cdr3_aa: ASSYRGVGNQPQH
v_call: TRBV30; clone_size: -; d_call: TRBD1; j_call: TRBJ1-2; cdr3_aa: AWGLDREINNYGYT
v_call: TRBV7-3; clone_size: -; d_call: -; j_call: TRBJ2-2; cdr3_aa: ASSPRPRGAGELF
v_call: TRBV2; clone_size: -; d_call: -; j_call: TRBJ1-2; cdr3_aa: ASSESNYGYT
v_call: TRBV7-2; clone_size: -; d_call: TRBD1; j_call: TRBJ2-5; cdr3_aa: ASSLTGAGGYQETQY
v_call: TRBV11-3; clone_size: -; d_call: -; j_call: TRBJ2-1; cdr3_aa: ASSLGRGSYNSSYNEQF
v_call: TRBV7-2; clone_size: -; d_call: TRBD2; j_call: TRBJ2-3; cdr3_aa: ASSLVAGGSFSTDTQY
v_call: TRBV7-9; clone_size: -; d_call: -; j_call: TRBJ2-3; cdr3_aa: ASSQKRPGFRTDTQY
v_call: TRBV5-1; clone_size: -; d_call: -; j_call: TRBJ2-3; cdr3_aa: ASSLGQADTQY
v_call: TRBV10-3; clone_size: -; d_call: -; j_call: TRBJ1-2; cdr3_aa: AISGSGTNNYGYT
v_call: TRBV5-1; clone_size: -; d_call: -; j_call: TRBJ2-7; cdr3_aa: ASSLRQAPYEQY
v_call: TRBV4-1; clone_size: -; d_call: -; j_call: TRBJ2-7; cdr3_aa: ASSRYAGQRIPGLAYEQY
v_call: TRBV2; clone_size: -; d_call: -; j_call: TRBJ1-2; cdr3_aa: ASSGTETYGYT
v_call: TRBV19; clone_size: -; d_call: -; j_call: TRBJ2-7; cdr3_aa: ASSIGRYDEEQY
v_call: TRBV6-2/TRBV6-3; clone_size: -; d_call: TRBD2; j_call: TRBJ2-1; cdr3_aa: ASSYSAGGNEQF
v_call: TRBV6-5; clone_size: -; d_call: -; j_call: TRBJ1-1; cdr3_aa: ASSYTGVRVEAF
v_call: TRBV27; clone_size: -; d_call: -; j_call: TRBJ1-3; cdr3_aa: ASSPDTYSGNTIY
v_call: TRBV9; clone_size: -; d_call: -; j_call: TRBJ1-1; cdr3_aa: ASSAQYGNTEAF
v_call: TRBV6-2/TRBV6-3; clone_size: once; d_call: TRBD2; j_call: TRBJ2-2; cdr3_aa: ASSPATKRGPFAELF
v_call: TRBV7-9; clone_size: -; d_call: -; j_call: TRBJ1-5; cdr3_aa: ASTYSANQPQH
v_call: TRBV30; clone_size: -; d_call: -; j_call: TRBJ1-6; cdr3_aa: AWSDRATPLH
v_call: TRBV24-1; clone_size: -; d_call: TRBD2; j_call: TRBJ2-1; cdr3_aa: ATSDSWTSISNEQF
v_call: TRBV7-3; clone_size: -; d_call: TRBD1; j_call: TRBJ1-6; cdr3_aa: ASSLAGTGGGSPLH
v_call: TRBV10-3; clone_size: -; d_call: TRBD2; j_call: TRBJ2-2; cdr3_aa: AISELGLGNQNTGELF
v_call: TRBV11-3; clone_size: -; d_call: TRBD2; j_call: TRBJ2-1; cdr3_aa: ASSLETPGTSAYNEQF
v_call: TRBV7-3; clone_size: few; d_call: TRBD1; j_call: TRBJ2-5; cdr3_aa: ASSLNRGETQY
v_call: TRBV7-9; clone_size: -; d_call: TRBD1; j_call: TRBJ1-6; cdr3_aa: ASSLQGDNSPLH
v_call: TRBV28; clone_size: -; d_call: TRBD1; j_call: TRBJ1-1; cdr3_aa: ASSFPSTGAEAF
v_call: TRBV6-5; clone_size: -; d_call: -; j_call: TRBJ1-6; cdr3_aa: ASRQGRNYNSPLH
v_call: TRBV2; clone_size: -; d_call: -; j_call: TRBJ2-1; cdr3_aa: ASSPRYEQF
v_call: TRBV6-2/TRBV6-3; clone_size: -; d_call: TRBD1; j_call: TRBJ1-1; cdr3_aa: ASSYPDRGITMNTEAF
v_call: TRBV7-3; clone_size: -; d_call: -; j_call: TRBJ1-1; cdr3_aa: ASSLSVNTEAF
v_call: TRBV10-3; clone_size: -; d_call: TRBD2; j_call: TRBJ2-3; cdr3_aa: AIRRGLAGETDTQY
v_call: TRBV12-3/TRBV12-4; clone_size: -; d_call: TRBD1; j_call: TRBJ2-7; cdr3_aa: ASSGQGIGEQY
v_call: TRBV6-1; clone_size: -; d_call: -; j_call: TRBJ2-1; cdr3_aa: ASSERGPSYNEQF
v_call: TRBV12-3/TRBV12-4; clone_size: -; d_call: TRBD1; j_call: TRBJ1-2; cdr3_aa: ASSIQGGNGYT
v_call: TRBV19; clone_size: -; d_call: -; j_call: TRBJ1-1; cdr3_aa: ASSIALGPTEAF
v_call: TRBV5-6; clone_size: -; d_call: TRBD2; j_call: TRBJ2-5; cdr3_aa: ASSLVVAGVETQY
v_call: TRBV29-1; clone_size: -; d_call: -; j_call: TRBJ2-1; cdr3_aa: SLRTTNNEQF